This is a list of T cell receptor beta chains from one sample in a study of T-cell memory formation after mild COVID-19. One entry per CDR3 protein, called by TCRdb with MiXCR from the 5' RACE reads. The sample records fewer than 700,000 distinct CDR3 sequences, about a fifth being singletons. The sequenced sample was PBMCs or a T cell subset sorted from them (not recorded which). The receptors originated from an adult woman who had mild COVID-19 (a few samples of this study predate the infection). Cell type and time point are not known. CDR3s include the opening cysteine and the closing phenylalanine or tryptophan. Fields, in order: J gene, clone size, V gene, D gene, CDR3 DNA, CDR3 protein. The D gene is left open where the match is weak. Part of the rows lack a size; the others show once, few, many or a class for expanded clones.

TRBJ2-3	few	TRBV19	TRBD1	TGTGCCAGTAGACAGGGGGCCACCACAGATACGCAGTATTTT	CASRQGATTDTQYF
TRBJ2-3	-	TRBV12-3/TRBV12-4	-	TGTGCCAGCACCCCGAATCCAGATACGCAGTATTTT	CASTPNPDTQYF
TRBJ1-1	-	TRBV3-1	TRBD1	TGTGCCAGCAGCCAGCGGGACAGGGGAGTCGCTGAAGCTTTCTTT	CASSQRDRGVAEAFF
TRBJ1-1	-	TRBV29-1	-	TGCAGCGTAGCTGAGAGGGGGGACACTGAAGCTTTCTTT	CSVAERGDTEAFF
TRBJ2-5	many	TRBV5-5	TRBD1	TGTGCCAGCAGTCTCGGTAGGGGGCGGGAGACCCAGTACTTC	CASSLGRGRETQYF
TRBJ1-1	-	TRBV5-1	-	TGCGCCAGCAGCCCCGGGGGGTCTCCAACTGAAGCTTTCTTT	CASSPGGSPTEAFF
TRBJ1-1	-	TRBV29-1	-	TGCAGCGCCGTGGCGGGGGGGGTCACTGAAGCTTTCTTT	CSAVAGGVTEAFF
TRBJ2-6	once	TRBV4-3	-	TGCGCCAGCAGCCAAGAAAGGTTGATCTCTGGGGCCAACGTCCTGACTTTC	CASSQERLISGANVLTF
TRBJ2-7	few	TRBV20-1	TRBD2	TGCAGTGCTCAAACTAGCGACGAGCAGTACTTC	CSAQTSDEQYF
TRBJ2-3	-	TRBV28	TRBD2	TGTGCCACCCAAGAGACTAGCCCCCGGGGGCAGTATTTT	CATQETSPRGQYF
TRBJ2-1	few	TRBV24-1	TRBD2	TGTGCCACCAGTGATGCGGGAGCAGGGAAGAATGAGCAGTTCTTC	CATSDAGAGKNEQFF
TRBJ2-5	-	TRBV3-1	TRBD1	TGTGCCAGCAGCCGCCGGGGGACAGGGGTTATGGACCAGTACTTC	CASSRRGTGVMDQYF
TRBJ1-6	few	TRBV9	TRBD1	TGTGCCAGCAGCGAGCGGTCGCAGGGGGCGAATTCACCCCTCCACTTT	CASSERSQGANSPLHF
TRBJ1-1	-	TRBV7-7	-	TGTGCCAGCAGCTACCTGGGGGGTACCGATACCACTGAAGCTTTCTTT	CASSYLGGTDTTEAFF
TRBJ2-3	-	TRBV5-5	-	TGTGCCAGCAGCTTGCGACAGGCCAGCCGCCGGGTTAGCACAGATACGCAGTATTTT	CASSLRQASRRVSTDTQYF
TRBJ2-7	-	TRBV28	-	TGTGCCAGCATAGACTGGCGCTCCTACGAGCAGTACTTC	CASIDWRSYEQYF
TRBJ2-7	few	TRBV3-1	-	TGTGCCAGCAGCCAAAGCAGGGGGGCCCCCTACGAGCAGTACTTC	CASSQSRGAPYEQYF
TRBJ2-5	few	TRBV4-2	TRBD2	TGTGCCAGCAGCCAAGGAGGAGCGGGAGGGAACCAAGAGACCCAGTACTTC	CASSQGGAGGNQETQYF
TRBJ2-1	few	TRBV4-1	-	TGCGCCAGCAGCCAGATGTCGGGCAGGGGCAATGAGCAGTTCTTC	CASSQMSGRGNEQFF
TRBJ2-2	few	TRBV5-1	TRBD1	TGCGCCAGCACAGACCCAACAGGGGGCCGTACCGGGGAGCTGTTTTTT	CASTDPTGGRTGELFF
TRBJ2-7	few	TRBV12-3/TRBV12-4	TRBD2	TGTGCCAGCAGCCCACTAGCGGGAGTTTCCTACGAGCAGTACTTC	CASSPLAGVSYEQYF
TRBJ2-2	few	TRBV7-3	-	TGTGCCAGCAGCTCCGACACCTACACCGGGGAGCTGTTTTTT	CASSSDTYTGELFF
TRBJ1-1	-	TRBV5-1	-	TGCGCCAGCAGCCTCAGGGGTCCCTTCTCGAACACTGAAGCTTTCTTT	CASSLRGPFSNTEAFF
TRBJ2-2	-	TRBV5-4	-	TGTGCCAGCAGCCACCCGACTAAGTTTGGGGAGCTGTTTTTT	CASSHPTKFGELFF
TRBJ2-7	-	TRBV7-2	TRBD2	TGTGCCAGCAGCTTAGTTGGGACTAGCGGGAGTCTTGACGAGCAGTACTTC	CASSLVGTSGSLDEQYF